This TCR beta chain originates from a study of T cells of healthy individuals. The sample holds many counts of this clonotype. MiXCR, applied by TCRdb to the 5' RACE reads, yields one record per CDR3 protein. The data contain about 53,000 distinct CDR3 sequences, roughly 14% of them singletons. Germline V gene sequence: CDR1 MGHRA, CDR2 YSYEKL. The CDR3 has 13 residues. V dropped 8 bases and J dropped 7 bases, with 15 bases sitting between them. The chain is built from TRBV4-1 and TRBJ1-5; a possible D gene is TRBD1 (6 bases). This TCR was sampled from a human donor in good health. The CDR3 here is CASRGQGGQPQHF. The CDR3 DNA reads as TGCGCCAGCCGGGGGCAGGGTGGCCAGCCCCAGCATTTT.